The T cell receptor beta chain described here comes from a study of T cells in localized non-small cell lung cancer. Study outcomes and limitations: Sequencing, confined to only one tumor region, leaves heterogeneity possible.

TCRdb's table, derived via immunoSEQ multiplex PCR, lists solely in-frame clones and lacks some. The sample includes approximately 28,000 clones, around 90% of them seen just once. This clone came up once. Antigen unknown. The clonotype originates from a woman aged 35 to 70 with stage III lung adenocarcinoma. The specimen comprised peripheral blood mononuclear cells, sampled before any cancer treatment.

The CDR3 bases are TGTGCCAGCAGCTTAGTGGGGACGAACACCGGGGAGCTGTTTTTT. It is translated as CASSLVGTNTGELFF. The chain employs TRBV7-2 and TRBJ2-2; D remains ambiguous. The CDR3 runs to 15 residues. The V end lost 1 base, the J end lost 0 bases, and 6 bases lay between the germline ends. The germline V gene encodes CDR1 SGHTA and CDR2 FQGNSA.